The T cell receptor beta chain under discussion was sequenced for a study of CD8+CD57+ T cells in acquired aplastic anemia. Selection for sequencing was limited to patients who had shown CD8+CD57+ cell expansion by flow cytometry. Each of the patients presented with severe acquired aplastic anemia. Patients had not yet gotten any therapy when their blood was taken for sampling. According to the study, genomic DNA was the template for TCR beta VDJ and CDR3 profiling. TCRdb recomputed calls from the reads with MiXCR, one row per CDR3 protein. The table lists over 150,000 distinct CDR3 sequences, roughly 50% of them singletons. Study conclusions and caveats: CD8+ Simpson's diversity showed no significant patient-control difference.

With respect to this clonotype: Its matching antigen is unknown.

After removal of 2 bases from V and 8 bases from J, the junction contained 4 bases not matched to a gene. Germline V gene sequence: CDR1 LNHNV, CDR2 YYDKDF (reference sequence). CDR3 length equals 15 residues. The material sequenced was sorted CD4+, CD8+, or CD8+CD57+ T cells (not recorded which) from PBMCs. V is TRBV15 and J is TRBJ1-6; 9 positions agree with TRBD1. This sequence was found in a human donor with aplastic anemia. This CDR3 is CATSRSTGGDSPLHF. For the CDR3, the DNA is TGTGCCACCAGCAGATCGACAGGGGGGGATTCACCCCTCCACTTT.